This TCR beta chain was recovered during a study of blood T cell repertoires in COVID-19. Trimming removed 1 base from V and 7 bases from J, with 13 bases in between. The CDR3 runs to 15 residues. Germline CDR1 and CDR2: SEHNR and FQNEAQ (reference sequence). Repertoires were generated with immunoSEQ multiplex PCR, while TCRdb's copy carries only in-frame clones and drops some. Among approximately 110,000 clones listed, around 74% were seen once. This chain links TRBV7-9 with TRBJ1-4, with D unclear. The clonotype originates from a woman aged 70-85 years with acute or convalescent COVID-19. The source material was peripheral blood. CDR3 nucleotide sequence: TGTGCCAGCAGCTTAGTGATTTCGGGGAGTGAAAAACTGTTTTTT. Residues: CASSLVISGSEKLFF.